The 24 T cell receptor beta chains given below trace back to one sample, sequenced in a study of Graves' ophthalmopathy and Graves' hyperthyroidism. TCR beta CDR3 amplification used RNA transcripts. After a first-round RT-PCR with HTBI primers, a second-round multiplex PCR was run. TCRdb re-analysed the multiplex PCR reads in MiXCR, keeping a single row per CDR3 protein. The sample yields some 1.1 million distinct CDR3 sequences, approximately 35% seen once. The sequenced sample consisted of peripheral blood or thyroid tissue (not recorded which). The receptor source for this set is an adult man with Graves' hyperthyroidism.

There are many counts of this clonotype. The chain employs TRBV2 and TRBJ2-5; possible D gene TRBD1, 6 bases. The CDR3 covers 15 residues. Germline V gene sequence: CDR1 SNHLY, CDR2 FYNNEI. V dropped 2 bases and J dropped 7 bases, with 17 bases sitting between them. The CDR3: CASSEIRTAPGTQYF. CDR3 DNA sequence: TGTGCCAGCAGTGAAATAAGGACAGCTCCGGGGACCCAGTACTTC.

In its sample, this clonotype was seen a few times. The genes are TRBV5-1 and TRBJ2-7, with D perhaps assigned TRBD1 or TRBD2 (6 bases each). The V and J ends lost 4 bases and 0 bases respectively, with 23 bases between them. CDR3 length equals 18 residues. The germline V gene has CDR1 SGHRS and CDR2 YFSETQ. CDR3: CASSQYLGGYPTSYEQYF. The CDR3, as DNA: TGCGCCAGCAGCCAATATTTAGGGGGGTACCCTACCTCCTACGAGCAGTACTTC. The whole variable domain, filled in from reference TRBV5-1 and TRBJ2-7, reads KAGVTQTPRYLIKTRGQQVTLSCSPISGHRSVSWYQQTPGQGLQFLFEYFSETQRNKGNFPGRFSGRQFSNSRSEMNVSTLELGDSALYLCASSQYLGGYPTSYEQYFGPGTRLTVT.

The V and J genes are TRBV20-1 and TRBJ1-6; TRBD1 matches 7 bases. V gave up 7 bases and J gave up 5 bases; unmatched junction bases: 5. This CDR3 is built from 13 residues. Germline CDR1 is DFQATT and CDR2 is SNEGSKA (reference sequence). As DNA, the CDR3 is TGCAGTGTAAACAGGGGAGATAATTCACCCCTCCACTTT. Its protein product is CSVNRGDNSPLHF.

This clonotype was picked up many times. CDR3 DNA sequence: TGCAGTGCTAGAAAGACAGGAAACTCCTACGAGCAGTACTTC. Its translation is CSARKTGNSYEQYF. V gene TRBV20-1 combines with J gene TRBJ2-7, with D possibly being TRBD1 (6 bases). Deletions cut 2 bases from V and 0 bases from J, with 11 bases between. The CDR3 has 14 amino acids. CDR1 DFQATT and CDR2 SNEGSKA come from the germline V gene (reference sequence).

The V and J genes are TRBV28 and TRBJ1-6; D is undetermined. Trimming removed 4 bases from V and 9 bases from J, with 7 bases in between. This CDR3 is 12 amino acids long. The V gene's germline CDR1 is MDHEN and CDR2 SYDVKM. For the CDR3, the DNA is TGTGCCAGCAGTTCGACCCTTTCACCCCTCCACTTT. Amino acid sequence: CASSSTLSPLHF.

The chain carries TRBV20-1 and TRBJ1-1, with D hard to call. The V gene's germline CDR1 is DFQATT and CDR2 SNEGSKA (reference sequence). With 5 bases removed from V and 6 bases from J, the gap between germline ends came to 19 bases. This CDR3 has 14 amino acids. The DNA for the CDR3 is TGCAGTGCTTCCCCAAGCACGTTGCGCGCTGAAGCTTTCTTT. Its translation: CSASPSTLRAEAFF.

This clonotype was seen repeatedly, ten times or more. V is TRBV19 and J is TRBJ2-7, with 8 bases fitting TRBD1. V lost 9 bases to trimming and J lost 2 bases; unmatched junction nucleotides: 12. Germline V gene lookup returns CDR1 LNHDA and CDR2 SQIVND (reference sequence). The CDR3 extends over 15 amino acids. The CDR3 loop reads CASSPADRGPYEQYF. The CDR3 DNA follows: TGTGCCAGCAGCCCAGCCGACAGGGGCCCCTACGAGCAGTACTTC.

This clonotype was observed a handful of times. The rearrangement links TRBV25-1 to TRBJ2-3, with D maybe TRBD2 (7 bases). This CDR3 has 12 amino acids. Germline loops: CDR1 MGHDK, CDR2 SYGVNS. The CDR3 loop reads CAGGGRGDTQYF. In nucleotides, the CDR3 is TGTGCGGGGGGGGGGCGAGGAGATACGCAGTATTTT.

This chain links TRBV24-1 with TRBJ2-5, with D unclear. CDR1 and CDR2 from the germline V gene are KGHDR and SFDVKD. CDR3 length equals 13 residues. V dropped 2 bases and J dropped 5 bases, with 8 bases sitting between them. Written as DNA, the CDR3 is TGTGCCACCAGTGATTACAGACTCGAGACCCAGTACTTC. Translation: CATSDYRLETQYF.

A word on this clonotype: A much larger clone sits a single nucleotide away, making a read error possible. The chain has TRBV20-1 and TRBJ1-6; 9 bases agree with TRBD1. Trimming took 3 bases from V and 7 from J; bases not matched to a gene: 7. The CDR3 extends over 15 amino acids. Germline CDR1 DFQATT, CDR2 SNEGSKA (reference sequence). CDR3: CSASEPGQGNSPLHF. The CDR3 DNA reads TGCAGTGCTAGCGAACCGGGACAGGGCAATTCACCCCTCCACTTT.

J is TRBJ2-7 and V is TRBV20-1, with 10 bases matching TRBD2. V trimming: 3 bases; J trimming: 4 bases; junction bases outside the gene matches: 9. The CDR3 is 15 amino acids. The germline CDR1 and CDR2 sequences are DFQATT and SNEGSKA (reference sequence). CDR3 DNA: TGCAGTGCTAGCCAGCTAGCGGGGGAATTATACGAGCAGTACTTC. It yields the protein CSASQLAGELYEQYF.

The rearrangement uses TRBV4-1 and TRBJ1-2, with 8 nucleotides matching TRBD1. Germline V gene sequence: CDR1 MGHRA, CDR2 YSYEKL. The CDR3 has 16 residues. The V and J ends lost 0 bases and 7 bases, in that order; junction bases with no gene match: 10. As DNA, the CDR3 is TGCGCCAGCAGCCAAGAATACTACAGGGGGGAGAGTGGCTACACCTTC. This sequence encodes CASSQEYYRGESGYTF.

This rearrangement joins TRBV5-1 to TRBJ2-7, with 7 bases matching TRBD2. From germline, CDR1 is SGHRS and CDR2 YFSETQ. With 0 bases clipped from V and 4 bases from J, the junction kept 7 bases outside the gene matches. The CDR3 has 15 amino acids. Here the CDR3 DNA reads TGCGCCAGCAGCTTGGTGGGAGGGCCTCAGTACGAGCAGTACTTC. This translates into CASSLVGGPQYEQYF.

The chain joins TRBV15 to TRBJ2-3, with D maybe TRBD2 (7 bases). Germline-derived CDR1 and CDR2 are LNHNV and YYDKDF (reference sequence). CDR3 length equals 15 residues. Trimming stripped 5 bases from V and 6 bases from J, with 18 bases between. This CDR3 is CATSDGGGVWDTQYF. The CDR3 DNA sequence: TGTGCCACCAGCGATGGGGGGGGCGTATGGGATACGCAGTATTTT.

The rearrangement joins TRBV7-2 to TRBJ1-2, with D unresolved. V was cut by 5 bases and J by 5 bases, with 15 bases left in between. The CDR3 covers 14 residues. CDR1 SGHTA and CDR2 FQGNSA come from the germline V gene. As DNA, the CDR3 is TGTGCCAGCAGCGTACCGGACGTGGATTATGGCTACACCTTC. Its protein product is CASSVPDVDYGYTF.

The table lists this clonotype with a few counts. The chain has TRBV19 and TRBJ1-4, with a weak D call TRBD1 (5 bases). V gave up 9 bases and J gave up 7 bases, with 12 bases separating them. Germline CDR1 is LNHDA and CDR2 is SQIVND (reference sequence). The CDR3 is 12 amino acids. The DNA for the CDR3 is TGTGCCAGCAGGGTTATCGGTGAAAAACTGTTTTTT. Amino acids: CASRVIGEKLFF.

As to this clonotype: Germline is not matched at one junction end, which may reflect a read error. This chain's CDR3 is CACSATTGTSAGELFF. The CDR3 coding sequence is TGTGCCTGCAGTGCTACCACCGGGACTTCGGCCGGGGAGCTGTTTTTT. This chain connects TRBV25-1 to TRBJ2-2; weak D call: TRBD2 (6 bases). Germline-derived CDR1 and CDR2 are MGHDK and SYGVNS. The CDR3 is made up of 16 amino acids.

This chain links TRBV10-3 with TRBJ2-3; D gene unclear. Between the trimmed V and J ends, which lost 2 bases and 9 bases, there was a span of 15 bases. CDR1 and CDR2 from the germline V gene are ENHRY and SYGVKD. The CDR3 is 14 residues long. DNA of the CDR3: TGTGCCATCAGTGAGCAAAACCGGGCCGGCACGCAGTATTTT. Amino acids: CAISEQNRAGTQYF.

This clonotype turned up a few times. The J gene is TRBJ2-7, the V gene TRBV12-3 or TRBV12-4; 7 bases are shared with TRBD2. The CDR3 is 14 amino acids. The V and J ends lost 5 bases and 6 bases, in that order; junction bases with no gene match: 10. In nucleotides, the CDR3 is TGTGCCAGCAGTACCCGGACTAGAGGCAGCGAGCAGTACTTC. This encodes CASSTRTRGSEQYF.

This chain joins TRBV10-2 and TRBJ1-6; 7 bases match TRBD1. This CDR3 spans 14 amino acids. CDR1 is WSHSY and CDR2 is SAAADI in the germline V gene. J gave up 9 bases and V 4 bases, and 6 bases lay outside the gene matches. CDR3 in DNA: TGCGCCAGCAGTGTGACAGGGCTCGGTTCACCCCTCCACTTT. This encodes CASSVTGLGSPLHF.

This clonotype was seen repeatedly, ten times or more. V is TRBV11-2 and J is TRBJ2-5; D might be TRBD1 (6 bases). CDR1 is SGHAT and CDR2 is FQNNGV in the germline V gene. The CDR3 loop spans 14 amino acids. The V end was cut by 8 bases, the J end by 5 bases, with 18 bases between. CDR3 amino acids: CASHRVGIGETQYF. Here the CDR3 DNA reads TGTGCCAGCCACAGGGTAGGAATAGGGGAGACCCAGTACTTC.

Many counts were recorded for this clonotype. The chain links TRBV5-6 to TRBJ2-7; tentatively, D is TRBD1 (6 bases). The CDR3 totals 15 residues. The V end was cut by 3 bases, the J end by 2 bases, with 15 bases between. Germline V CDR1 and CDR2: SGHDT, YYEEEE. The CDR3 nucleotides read TGTGCCAGCAGCTACCGGACAGTAAACGCCTACGAGCAGTACTTC. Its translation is CASSYRTVNAYEQYF.

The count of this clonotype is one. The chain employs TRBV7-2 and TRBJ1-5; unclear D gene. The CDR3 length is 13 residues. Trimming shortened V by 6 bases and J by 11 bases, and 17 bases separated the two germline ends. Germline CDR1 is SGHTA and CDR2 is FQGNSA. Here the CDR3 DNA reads TGTGCCAGCAGTAGGGATCCACGGGAGACCCAGCATTTT. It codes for CASSRDPRETQHF.

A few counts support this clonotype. The chain's CDR3 is CSVEKVQRTDTQYF. The CDR3 DNA reads TGCAGCGTTGAAAAAGTTCAGCGTACAGATACGCAGTATTTT. The rearrangement joins TRBV29-1 to TRBJ2-3; D unclear. Between the trimmed V and J ends, which lost 2 bases and 3 bases, there was a span of 12 bases. The CDR3 covers 14 residues. CDR1 and CDR2 (germline): SQVTM, ANQGSEA.